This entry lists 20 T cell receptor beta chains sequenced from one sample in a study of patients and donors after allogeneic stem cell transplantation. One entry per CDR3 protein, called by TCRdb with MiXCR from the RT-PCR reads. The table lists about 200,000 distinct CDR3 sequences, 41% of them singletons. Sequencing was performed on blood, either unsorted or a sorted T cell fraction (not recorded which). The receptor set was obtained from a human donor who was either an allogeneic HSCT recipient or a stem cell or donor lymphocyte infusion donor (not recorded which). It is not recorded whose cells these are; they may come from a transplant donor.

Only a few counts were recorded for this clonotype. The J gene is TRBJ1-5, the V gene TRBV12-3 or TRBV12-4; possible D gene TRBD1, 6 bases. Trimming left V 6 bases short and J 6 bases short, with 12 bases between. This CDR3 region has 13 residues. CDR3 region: CASSPTGFQPQHF. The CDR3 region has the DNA TGTGCCAGCAGCCCCACAGGGTTTCAGCCCCAGCATTTT.

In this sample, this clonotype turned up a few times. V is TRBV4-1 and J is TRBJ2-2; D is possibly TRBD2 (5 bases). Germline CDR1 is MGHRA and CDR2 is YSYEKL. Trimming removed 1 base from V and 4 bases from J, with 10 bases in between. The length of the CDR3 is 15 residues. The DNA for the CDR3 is TGCGCCAGCAGCCAAGGCCCGGAGGTCACCGGGGAGCTGTTTTTT. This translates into CASSQGPEVTGELFF.

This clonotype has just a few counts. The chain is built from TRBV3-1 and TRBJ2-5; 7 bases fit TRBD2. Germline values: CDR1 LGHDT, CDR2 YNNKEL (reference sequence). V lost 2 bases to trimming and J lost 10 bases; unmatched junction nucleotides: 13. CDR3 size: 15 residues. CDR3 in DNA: TGTGCCAGCAGCCAACTGACGGACTCCAGGGAGGGCCAGTACTTC. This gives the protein CASSQLTDSREGQYF.

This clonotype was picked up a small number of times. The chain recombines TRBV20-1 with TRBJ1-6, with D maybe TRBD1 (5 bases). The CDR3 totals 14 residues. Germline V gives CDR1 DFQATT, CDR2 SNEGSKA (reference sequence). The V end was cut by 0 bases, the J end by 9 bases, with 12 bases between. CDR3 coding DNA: TGCAGTGCTAGAGACCCCTCGGGGGGTTCACCCCTCCACTTT. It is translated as CSARDPSGGSPLHF.

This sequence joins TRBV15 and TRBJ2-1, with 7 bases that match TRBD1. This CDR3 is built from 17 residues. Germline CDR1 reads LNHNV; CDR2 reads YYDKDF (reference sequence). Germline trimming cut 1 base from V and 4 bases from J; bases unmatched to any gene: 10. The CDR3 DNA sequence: TGTGCCACCAGCAGAGGTATCGGGACAGTATCGTACAATGAGCAGTTCTTC. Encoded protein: CATSRGIGTVSYNEQFF.

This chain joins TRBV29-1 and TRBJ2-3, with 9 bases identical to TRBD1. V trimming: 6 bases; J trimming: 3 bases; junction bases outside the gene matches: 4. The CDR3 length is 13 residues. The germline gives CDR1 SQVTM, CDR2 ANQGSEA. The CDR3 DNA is TGCAGCGTGAGGGGACAGGGTACAGATACGCAGTATTTT. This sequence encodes CSVRGQGTDTQYF.

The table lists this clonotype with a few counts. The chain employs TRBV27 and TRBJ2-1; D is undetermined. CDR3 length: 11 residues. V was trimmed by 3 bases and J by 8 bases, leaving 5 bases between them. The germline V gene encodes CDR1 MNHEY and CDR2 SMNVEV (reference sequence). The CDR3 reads CASSFGYEQFF. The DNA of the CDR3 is TGTGCCAGCAGTTTCGGGTATGAGCAGTTCTTC.

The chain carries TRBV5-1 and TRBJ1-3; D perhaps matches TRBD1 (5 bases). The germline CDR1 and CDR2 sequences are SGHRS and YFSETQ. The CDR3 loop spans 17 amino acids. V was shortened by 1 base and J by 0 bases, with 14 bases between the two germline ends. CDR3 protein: CASSLYQGARSGNTIYF. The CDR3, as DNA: TGCGCCAGCAGCTTGTACCAAGGGGCTCGCTCTGGAAACACCATATATTTT. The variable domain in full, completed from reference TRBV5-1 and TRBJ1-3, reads KAGVTQTPRYLIKTRGQQVTLSCSPISGHRSVSWYQQTPGQGLQFLFEYFSETQRNKGNFPGRFSGRQFSNSRSEMNVSTLELGDSALYLCASSLYQGARSGNTIYFGEGSWLTVV.

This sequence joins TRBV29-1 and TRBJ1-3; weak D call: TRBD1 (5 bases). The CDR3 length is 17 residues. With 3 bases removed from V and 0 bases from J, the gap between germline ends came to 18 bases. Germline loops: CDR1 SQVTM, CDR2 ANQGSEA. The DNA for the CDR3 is TGCAGCGTTGACGACCCGGGCCAGGGCTTCTCTGGAAACACCATATATTTT. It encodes CSVDDPGQGFSGNTIYF.

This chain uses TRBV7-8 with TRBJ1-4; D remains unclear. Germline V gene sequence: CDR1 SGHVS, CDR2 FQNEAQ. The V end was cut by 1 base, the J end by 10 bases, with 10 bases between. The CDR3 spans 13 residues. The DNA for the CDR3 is TGTGCCAGCAGCTTAGACATGGAGGCAAAACTGTTTTTT. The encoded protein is CASSLDMEAKLFF.

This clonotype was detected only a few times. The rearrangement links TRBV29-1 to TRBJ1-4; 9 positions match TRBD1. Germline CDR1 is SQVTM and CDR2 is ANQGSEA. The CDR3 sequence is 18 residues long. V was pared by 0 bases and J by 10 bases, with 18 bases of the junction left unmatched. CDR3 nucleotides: TGCAGCGTTGAAGATCCGGGACAGGGCGTTTATGGCGTCGGAAAACTGTTTTTT. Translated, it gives CSVEDPGQGVYGVGKLFF.

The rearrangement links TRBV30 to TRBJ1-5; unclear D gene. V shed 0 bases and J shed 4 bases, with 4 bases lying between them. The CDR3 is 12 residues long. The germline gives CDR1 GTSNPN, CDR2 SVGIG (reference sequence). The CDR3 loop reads CAWSVGNQPQHF. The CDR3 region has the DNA TGTGCCTGGAGTGTGGGTAATCAGCCCCAGCATTTT.

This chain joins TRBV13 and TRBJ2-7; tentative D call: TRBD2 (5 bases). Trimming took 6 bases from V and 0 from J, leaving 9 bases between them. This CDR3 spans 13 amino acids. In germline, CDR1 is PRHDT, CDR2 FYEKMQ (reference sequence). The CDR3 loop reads CASRLGSSYEQYF. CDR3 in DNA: TGTGCCAGCAGACTGGGGAGCTCCTACGAGCAGTACTTC.

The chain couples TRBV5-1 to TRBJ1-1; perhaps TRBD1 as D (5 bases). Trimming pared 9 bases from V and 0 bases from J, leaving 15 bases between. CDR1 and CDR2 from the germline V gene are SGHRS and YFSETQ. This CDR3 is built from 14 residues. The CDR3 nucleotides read TGCGCCACCTCCTGGGACGAAGTGAACACTGAAGCTTTCTTT. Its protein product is CATSWDEVNTEAFF. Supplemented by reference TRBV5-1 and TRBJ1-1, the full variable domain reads KAGVTQTPRYLIKTRGQQVTLSCSPISGHRSVSWYQQTPGQGLQFLFEYFSETQRNKGNFPGRFSGRQFSNSRSEMNVSTLELGDSALYLCATSWDEVNTEAFFGQGTRLTVV.

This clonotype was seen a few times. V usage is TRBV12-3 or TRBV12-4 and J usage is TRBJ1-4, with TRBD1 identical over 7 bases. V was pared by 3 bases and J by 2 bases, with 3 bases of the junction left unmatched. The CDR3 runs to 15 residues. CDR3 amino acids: CASSFRQGTNEKLFF. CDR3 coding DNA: TGTGCCAGCAGTTTTCGACAGGGTACTAATGAAAAACTGTTTTTT.

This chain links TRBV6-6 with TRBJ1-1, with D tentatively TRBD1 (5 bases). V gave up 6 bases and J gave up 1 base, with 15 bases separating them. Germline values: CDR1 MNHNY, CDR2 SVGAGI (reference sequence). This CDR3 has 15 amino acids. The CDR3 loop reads CASRSEGRENTEAFF. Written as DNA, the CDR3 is TGTGCCAGCAGGTCCGAGGGACGGGAGAACACTGAAGCTTTCTTT.

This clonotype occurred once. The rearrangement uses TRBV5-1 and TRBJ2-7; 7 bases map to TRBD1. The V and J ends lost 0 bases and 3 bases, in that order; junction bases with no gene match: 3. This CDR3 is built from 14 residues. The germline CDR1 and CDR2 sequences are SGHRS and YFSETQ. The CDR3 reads CASSLDPGGYEQYF. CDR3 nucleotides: TGCGCCAGCAGCTTGGATCCAGGGGGCTACGAGCAGTACTTC.

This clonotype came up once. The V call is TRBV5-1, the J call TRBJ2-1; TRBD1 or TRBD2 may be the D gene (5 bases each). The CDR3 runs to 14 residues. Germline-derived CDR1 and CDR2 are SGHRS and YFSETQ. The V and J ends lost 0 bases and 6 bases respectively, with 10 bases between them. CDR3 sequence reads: CASSLGDPFNEQFF. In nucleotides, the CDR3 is TGCGCCAGCAGCTTGGGGGACCCGTTCAATGAGCAGTTCTTC.

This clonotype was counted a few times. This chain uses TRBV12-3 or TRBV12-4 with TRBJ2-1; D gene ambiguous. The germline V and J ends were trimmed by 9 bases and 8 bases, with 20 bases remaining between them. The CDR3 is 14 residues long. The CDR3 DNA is TGTGCCAGTTCCTGGGATCTAAGCAGCGATGAGCAGTTCTTC. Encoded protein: CASSWDLSSDEQFF.

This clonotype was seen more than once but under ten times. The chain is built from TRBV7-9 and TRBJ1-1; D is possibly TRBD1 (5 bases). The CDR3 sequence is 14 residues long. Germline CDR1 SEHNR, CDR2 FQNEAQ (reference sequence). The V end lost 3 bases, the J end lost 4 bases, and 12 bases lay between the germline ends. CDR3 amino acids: CASSFNAGFTEAFF. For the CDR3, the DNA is TGTGCCAGCAGCTTTAATGCAGGGTTCACTGAAGCTTTCTTT.